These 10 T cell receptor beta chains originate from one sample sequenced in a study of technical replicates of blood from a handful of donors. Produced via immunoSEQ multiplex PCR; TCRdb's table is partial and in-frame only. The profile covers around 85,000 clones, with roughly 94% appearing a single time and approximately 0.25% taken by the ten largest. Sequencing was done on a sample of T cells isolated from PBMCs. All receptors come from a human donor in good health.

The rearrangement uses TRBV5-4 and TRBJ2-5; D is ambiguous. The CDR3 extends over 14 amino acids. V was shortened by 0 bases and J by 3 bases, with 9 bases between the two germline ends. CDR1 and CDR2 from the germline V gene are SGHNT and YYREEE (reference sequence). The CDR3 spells CASSLEVSEETQYF. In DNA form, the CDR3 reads TGTGCCAGCAGCTTGGAAGTTTCAGAAGAGACCCAGTACTTC. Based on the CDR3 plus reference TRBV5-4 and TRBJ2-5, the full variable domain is ETGVTQSPTHLIKTRGQQVTLRCSSQSGHNTVSWYQQALGQGPQFIFQYYREEENGRGNFPPRFSGLQFPNYSSELNVNALELDDSALYLCASSLEVSEETQYFGPGTRLLVL.

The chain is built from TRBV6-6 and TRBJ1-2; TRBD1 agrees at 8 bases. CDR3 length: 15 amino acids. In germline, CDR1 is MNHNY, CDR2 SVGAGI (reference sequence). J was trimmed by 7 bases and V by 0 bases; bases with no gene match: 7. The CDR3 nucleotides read TGTGCCAGCAGTTACTCGGGGCAGGGGGCTAGTGGCTACACCTTC. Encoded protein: CASSYSGQGASGYTF.

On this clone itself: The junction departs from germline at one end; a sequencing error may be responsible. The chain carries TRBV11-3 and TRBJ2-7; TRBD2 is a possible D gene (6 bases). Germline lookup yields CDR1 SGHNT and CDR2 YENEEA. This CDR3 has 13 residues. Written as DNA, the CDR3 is TGTGCCAGCAGCTTGTTGCTAGCGAGTGAGCAGTACTTT. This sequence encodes CASSLLLASEQYF.

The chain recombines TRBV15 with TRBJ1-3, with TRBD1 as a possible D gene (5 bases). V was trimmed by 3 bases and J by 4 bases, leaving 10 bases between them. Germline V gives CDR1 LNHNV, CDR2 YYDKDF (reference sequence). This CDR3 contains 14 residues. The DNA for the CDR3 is TGTGCCACCAGCAGTAGTCAGGGAGGAAACACCATATATTTT. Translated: CATSSSQGGNTIYF.

The CDR3: CAWKSGVFQETQYF. In nucleotides, the CDR3 is TGTGCCTGGAAGTCGGGGGTTTTTCAAGAGACCCAGTACTTC. This chain connects TRBV30 to TRBJ2-5, with a weak D call TRBD2 (6 bases). Germline V CDR1 and CDR2: GTSNPN, SVGIG (reference sequence). V was shortened by 4 bases and J by 2 bases, with 14 bases between the two germline ends. This CDR3 has 14 residues.

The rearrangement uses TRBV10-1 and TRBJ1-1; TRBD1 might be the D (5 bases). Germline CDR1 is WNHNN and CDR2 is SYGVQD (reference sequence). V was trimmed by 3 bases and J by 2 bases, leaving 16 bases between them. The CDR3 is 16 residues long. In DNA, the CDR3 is TGCGCCAGCAGTGACACAGGTTCCCGCGGCAACACTGAAGCTTTCTTT. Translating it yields CASSDTGSRGNTEAFF.

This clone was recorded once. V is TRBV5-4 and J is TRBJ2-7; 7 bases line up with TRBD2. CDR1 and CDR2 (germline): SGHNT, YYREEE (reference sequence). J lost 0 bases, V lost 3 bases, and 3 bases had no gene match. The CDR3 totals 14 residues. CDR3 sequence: CASSWAGDSYEQYF. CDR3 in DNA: TGTGCCAGCAGCTGGGCGGGGGACTCCTACGAGCAGTACTTC.

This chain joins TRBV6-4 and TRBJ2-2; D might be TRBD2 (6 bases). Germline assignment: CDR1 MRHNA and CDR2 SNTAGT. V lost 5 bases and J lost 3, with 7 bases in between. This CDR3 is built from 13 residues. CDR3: CASSPGDTGELFF. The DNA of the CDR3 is TGTGCCAGCAGTCCGGGGGACACCGGGGAGCTGTTTTTT.

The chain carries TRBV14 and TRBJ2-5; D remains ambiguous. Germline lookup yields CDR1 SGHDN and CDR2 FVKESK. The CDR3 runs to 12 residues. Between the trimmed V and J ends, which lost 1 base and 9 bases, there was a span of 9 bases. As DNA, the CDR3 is TGTGCCAGCAGCCAAGTGGGCCGAGCCCAGTACTTC. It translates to CASSQVGRAQYF.

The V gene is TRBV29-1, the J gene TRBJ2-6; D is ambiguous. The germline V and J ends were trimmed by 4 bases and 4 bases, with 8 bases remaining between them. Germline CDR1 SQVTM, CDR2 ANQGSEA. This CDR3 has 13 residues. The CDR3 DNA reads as TGCAGCGTTGGGGCTTCCGGGGCCAACGTCCTGACTTTC. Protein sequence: CSVGASGANVLTF.